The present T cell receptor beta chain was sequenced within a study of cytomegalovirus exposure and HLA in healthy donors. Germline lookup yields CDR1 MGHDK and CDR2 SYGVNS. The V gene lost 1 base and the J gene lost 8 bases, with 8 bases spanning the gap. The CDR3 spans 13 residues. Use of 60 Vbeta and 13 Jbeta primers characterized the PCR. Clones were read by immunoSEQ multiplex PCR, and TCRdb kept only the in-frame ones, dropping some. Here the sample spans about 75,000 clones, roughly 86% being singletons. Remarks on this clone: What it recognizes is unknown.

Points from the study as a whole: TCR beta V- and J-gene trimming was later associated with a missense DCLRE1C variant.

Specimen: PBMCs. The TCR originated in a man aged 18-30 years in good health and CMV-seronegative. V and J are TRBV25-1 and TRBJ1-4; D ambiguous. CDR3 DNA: TGTGCCAGCAGTGAATTCGGGGAGGAAAAACTGTTTTTT. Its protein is CASSEFGEEKLFF.